What follows describes a single T cell receptor beta chain. The sample comes from a study of T cell responses to AZD1222 COVID-19 vaccine. The V and J ends lost 5 bases and 1 base, in that order; junction bases with no gene match: 11. Germline CDR1 LNHDA, CDR2 SQIVND (reference sequence). The CDR3 length is 17 residues. Clones were sequenced by immunoSEQ multiplex PCR, and TCRdb holds only the in-frame ones, with some missing. The data hold roughly 150,000 clones, with about 87% observed a single time. The chain has TRBV19 and TRBJ1-5; 7 bases align to TRBD1. The TCR originated in an adult in good health. The sample here was peripheral blood, taken on day 0 of AZD1222 vaccination. CDR3 sequence (DNA): TGTGCCAGTAGTGGGAGCCAGGGGGTCTCAAGCAATCAGCCCCAGCATTTT. Encoded protein: CASSGSQGVSSNQPQHF.